Detailed here is one T cell receptor beta chain. Per the germline V gene, CDR1 is SGDLS and CDR2 is YYNGEE. V was pared by 0 bases and J by 3 bases, with 15 bases between. This CDR3 has 16 amino acids. Per the original data handling: Cell counts per sample came from amplifying reference gene primers. TCRdb's copy holds only in-frame clones and misses some; the assay was immunoSEQ multiplex PCR. For V, J and clone size, that table is used; D and trimming come from the DNA. The sample lists some 170,000 clones, approximately 82% seen once, with roughly 15% in the top ten. This record comes from a study of blood T cell repertoires in COVID-19. The wider study: COVID-19 samples from acute and convalescent phases originated in the United States, Italy and Spain.

The chain links TRBV9 to TRBJ2-5; D gene ambiguous. The source of this sequence is a man aged 50 to 60 who had recovered from COVID-19. Sequencing input: PBMCs or T cells enriched from blood (not recorded which). Written as DNA, the CDR3 is TGTGCCAGCAGCGTAGGTGGCCTAGACTTAAAAGAGACCCAGTACTTC. Translating it yields CASSVGGLDLKETQYF.